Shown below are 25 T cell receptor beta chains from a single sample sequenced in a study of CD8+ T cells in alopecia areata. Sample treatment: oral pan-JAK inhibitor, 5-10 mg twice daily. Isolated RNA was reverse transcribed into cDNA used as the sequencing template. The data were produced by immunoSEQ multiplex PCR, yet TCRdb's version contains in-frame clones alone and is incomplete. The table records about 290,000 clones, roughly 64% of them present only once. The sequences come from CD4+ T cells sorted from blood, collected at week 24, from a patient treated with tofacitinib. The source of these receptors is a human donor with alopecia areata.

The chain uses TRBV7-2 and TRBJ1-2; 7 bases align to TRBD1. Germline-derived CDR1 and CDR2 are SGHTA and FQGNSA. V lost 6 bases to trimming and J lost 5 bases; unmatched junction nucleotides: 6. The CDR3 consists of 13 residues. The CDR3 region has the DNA TGTGCCAGCAGTTACCTACAGGGGTATGGCTACACCTTC. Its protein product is CASSYLQGYGYTF.

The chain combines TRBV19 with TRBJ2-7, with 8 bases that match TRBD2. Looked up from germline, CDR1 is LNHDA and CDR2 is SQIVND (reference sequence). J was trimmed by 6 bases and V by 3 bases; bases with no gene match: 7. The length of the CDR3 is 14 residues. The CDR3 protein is CASSISGTSVEQYF. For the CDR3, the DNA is TGTGCCAGTAGTATCTCCGGGACTAGTGTCGAGCAGTACTTC.

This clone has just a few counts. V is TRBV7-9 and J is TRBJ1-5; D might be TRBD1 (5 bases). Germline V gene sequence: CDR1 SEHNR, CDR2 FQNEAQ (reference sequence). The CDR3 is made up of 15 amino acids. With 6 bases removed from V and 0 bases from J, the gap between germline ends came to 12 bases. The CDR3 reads CASSSDRDSNQPQHF. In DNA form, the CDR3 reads TGTGCCAGCAGTTCCGACAGAGATAGCAATCAGCCCCAGCATTTT. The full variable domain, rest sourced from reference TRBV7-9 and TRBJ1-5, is DTGVSQNPRHKITKRGQNVTFRCDPISEHNRLYWYRQTLGQGPEFLTYFQNEAQLEKSRLLSDRFSAERPKGSFSTLEIQRTEQGDSAMYLCASSSDRDSNQPQHFGDGTRLSIL.

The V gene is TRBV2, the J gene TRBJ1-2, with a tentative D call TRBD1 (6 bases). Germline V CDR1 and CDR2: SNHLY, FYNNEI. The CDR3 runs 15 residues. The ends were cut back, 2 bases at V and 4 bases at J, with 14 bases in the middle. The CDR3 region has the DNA TGTGCCAGCAGTGAATCCACACAGGGCTTCTATGGCTACACCTTC. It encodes CASSESTQGFYGYTF.

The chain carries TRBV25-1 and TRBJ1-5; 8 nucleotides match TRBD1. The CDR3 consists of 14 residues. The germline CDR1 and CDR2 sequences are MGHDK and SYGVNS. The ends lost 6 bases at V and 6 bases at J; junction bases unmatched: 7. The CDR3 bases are TGTGCCAGCAGCATGGACAGGGATAGTCAGCCCCAGCATTTT. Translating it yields CASSMDRDSQPQHF.

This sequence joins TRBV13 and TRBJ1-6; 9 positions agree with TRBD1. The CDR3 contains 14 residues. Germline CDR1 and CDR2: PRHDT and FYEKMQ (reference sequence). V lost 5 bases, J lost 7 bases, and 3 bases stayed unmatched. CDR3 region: CASSEGQGNSPLHF. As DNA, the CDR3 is TGTGCCAGCAGCGAAGGACAGGGGAATTCACCCCTCCACTTT.

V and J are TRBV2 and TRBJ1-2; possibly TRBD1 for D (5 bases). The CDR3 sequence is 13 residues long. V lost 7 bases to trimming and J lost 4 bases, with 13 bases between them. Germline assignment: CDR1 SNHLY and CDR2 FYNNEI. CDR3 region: CASTGAEIYGYTF. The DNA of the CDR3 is TGTGCCAGCACTGGGGCAGAGATCTATGGCTACACCTTC.

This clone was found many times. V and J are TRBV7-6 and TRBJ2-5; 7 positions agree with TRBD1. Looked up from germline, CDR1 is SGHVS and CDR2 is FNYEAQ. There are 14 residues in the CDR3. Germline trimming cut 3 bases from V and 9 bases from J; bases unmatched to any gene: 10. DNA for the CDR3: TGTGCCAGCAGCTTGGCCGGGACAGCAGCATCCCAGTACTTC. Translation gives CASSLAGTAASQYF.

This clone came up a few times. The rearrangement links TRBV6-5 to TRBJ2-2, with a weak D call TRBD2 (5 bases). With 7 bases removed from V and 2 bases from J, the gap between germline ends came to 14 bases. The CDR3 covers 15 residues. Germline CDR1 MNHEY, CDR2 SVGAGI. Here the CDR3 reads CASTRGRLNTGELFF. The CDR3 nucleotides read TGTGCCAGCACCCGCGGGCGCCTAAACACCGGGGAGCTGTTTTTT.

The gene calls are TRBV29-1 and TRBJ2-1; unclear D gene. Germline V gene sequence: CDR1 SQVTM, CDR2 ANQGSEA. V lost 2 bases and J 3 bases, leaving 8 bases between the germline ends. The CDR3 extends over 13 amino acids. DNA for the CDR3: TGCAGCGTTGAATCTAACAGCTACAATGAGCAGTTCTTC. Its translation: CSVESNSYNEQFF.

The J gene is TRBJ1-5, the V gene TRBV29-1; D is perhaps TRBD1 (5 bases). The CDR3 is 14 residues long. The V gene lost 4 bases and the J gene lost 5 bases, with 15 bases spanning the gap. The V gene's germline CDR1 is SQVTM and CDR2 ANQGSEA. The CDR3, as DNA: TGCAGCGTTGCGACAGCGGGGTTGGATCAGCCCCAGCATTTT. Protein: CSVATAGLDQPQHF. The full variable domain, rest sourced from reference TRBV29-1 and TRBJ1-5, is SAVISQKPSRDICQRGTSLTIQCQVDSQVTMMFWYRQQPGQSLTLIATANQGSEATYESGFVIDKFPISRPNLTFSTLTVSNMSPEDSSIYLCSVATAGLDQPQHFGDGTRLSIL.

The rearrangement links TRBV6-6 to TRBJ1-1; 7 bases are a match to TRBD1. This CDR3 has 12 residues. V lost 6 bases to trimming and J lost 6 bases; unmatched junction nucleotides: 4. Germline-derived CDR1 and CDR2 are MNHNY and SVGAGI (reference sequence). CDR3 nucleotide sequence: TGTGCCAGCAGGACAGGGACCCCTGAAGCTTTCTTT. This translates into CASRTGTPEAFF.

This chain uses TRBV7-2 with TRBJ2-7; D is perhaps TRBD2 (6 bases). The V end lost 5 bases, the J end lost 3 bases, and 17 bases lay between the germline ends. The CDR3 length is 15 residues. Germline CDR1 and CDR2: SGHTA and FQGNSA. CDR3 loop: CASSTRRGVIYEQYF. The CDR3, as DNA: TGTGCCAGCAGCACCCGTCGCGGGGTGATCTACGAGCAGTACTTC.

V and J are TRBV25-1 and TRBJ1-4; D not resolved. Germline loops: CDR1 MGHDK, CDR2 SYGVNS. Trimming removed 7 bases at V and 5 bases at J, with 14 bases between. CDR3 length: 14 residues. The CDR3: CASKEGRGNEKLFF. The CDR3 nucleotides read TGTGCCAGCAAGGAGGGAAGAGGGAATGAAAAACTGTTTTTT.

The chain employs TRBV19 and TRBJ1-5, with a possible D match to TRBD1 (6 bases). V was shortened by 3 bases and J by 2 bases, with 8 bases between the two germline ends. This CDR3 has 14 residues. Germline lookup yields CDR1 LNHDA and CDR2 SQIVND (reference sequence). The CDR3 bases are TGTGCCAGTAGTATGGAGGGGGGCAATCAGCCCCAGCATTTT. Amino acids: CASSMEGGNQPQHF.

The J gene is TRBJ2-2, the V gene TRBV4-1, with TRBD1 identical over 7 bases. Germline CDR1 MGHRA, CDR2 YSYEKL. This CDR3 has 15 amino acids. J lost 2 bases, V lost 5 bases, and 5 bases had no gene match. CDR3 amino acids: CASSRTGVNTGELFF. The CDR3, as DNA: TGCGCCAGCAGCAGAACAGGGGTCAACACCGGGGAGCTGTTTTTT.

The CDR3 coding sequence is TGCGCCAGCAGCCAACCCAACGGGGATGAGCAGTTCTTC. It specifies CASSQPNGDEQFF. The V gene is TRBV4-3, the J gene TRBJ2-1, with D possibly matching TRBD2 (5 bases). The V end lost 2 bases, the J end lost 8 bases, and 10 bases lay between the germline ends. The CDR3 sequence is 13 residues long. Germline-derived CDR1 and CDR2 are LGHNA and YSLEER.

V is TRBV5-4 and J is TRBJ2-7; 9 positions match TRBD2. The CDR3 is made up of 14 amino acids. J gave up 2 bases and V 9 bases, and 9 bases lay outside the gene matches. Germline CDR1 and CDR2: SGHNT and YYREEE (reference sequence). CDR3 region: CATSKRGVPYEQYF. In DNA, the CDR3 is TGTGCCACTTCTAAGCGGGGGGTCCCCTACGAGCAGTACTTC.

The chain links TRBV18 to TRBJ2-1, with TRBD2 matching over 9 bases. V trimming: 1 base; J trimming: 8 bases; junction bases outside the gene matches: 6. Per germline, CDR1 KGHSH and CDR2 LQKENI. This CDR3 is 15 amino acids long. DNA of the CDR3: TGTGCCAGCTCACCACTCTCTAGCGGGGTACATGAGCAGTTCTTC. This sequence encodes CASSPLSSGVHEQFF. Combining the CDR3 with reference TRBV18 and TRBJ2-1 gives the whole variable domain NAGVMQNPRHLVRRRGQEARLRCSPMKGHSHVYWYRQLPEEGLKFMVYLQKENIIDESGMPKERFSAEFPKEGPSILRIQQVVRGDSAAYFCASSPLSSGVHEQFFGPGTRLTVL.

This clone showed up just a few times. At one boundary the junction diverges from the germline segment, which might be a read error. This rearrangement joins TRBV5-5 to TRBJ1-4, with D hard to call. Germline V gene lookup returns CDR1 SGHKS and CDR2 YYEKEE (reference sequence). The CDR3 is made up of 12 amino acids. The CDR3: CASSLVEETPVF. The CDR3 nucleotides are TGTGCCAGCAGCTTGGTGGAGGAAACCCCGGTTTTT. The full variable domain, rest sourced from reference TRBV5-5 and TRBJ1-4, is DAGVTQSPTHLIKTRGQQVTLRCSPISGHKSVSWYQQVLGQGPQFIFQYYEKEERGRGNFPDRFSARQFPNYSSELNVNALLLGDSALYLCASSLVEETPVFGSGTQLSVL.

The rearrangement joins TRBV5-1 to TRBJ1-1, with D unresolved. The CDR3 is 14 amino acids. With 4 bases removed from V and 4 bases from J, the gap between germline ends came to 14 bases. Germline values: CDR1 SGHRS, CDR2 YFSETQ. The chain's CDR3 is CASSPGGPSTEAFF. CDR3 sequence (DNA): TGCGCCAGCAGCCCCGGAGGGCCGAGCACTGAAGCTTTCTTT.

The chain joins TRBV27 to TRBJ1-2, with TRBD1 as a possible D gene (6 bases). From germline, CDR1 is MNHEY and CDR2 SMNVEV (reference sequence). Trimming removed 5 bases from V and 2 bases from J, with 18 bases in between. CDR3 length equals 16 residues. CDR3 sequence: CASSRLGGAANYGYTF. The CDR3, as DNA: TGTGCCAGCAGTCGCTTGGGGGGGGCCGCCAACTATGGCTACACCTTC.

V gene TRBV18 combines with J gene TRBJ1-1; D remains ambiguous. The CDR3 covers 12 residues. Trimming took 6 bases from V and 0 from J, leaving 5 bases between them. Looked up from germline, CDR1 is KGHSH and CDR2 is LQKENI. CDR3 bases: TGTGCCAGCTCGAGCATGAACACTGAAGCTTTCTTT. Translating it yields CASSSMNTEAFF.

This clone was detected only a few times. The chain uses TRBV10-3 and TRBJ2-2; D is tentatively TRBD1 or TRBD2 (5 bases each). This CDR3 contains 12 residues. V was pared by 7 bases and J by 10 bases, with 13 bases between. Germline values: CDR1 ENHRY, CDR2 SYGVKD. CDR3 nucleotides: TGTGCCATCACCGAAACCGGGGCGGAGCTGTTTTTT. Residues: CAITETGAELFF.

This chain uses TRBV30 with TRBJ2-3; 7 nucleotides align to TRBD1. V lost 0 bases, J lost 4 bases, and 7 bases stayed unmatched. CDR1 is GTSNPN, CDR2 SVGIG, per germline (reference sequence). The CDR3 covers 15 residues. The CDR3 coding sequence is TGTGCCTGGAGTGTATTGTTAGGGGGCGCAGATACGCAGTATTTT. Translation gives CAWSVLLGGADTQYF.